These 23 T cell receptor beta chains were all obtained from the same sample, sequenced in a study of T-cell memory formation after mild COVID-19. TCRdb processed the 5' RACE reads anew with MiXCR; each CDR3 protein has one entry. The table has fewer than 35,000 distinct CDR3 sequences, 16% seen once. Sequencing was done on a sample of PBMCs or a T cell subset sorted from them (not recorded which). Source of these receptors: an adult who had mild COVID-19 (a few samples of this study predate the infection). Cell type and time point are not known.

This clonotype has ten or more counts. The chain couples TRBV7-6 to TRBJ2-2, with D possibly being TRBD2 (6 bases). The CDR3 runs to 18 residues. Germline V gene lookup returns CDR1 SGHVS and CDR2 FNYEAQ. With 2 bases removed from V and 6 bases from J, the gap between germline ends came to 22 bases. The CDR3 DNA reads TGTGCCAGCAGCTTAAGGGATCCGGGATCCACGGGGGCCGGGGAGCTGTTTTTT. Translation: CASSLRDPGSTGAGELFF.

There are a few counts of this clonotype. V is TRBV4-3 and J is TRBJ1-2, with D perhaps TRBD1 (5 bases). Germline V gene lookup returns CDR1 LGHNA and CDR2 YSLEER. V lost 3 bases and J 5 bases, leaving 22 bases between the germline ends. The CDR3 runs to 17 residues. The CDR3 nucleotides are TGCGCCAGCAGCCAGACTCAGCGGTATGAGGGGAGATATGGCTACACCTTC. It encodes CASSQTQRYEGRYGYTF.

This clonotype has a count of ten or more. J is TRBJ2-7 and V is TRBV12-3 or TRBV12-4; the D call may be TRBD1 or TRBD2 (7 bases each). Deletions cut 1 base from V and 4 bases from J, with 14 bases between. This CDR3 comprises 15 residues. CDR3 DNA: TGTGCCAGCAGTTTAGGGGAGGGGGCTTGGTACGAGCAGTACTTC. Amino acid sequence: CASSLGEGAWYEQYF.

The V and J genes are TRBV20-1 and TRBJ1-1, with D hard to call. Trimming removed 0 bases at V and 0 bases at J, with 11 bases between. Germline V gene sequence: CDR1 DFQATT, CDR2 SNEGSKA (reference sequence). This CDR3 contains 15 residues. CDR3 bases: TGCAGTGCTAGAGATATGGGCACGGTGAACACTGAAGCTTTCTTT. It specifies CSARDMGTVNTEAFF.

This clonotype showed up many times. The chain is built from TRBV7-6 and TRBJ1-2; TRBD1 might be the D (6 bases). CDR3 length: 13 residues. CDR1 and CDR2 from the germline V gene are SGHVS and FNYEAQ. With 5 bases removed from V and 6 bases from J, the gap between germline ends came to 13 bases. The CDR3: CASSARDTDGYTF. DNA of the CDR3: TGTGCCAGCAGCGCCCGGGACACGGATGGCTACACCTTC.

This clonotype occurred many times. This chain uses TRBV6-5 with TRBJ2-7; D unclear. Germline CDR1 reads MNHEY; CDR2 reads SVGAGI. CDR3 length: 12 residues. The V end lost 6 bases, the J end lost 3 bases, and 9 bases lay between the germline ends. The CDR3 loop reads CASRRDIYEQYF. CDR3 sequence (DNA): TGTGCCAGCAGACGCGACATCTACGAGCAGTACTTC.

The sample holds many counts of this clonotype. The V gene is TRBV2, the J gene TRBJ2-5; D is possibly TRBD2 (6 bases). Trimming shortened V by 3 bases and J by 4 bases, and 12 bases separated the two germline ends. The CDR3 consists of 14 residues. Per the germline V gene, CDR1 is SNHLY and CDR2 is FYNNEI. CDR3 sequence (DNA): TGTGCCAGCAGTGATCGTTTTAGCGGAGAGACCCAGTACTTC. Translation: CASSDRFSGETQYF.

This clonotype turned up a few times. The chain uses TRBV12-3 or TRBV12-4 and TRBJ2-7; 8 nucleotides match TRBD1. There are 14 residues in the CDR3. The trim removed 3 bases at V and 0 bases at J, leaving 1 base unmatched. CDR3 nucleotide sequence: TGTGCCAGCAGTTTCAGGGGGCACTCCTACGAGCAGTACTTC. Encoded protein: CASSFRGHSYEQYF.

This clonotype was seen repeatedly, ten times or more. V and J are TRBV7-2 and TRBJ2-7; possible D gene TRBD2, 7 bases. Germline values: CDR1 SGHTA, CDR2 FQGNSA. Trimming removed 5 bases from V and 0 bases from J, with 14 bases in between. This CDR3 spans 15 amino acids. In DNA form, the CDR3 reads TGTGCCAGCAGCCGGGGGGAGGGGGTCTCCTACGAGCAGTACTTC. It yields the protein CASSRGEGVSYEQYF.

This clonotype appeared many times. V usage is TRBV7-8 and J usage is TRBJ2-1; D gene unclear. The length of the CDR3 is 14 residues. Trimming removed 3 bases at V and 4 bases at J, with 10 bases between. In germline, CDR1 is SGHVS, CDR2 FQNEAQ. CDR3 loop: CASSFSDGYNEQFF. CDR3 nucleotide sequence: TGTGCCAGCAGCTTTTCGGACGGGTACAATGAGCAGTTCTTC. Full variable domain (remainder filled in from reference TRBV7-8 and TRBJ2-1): GAGVSQSPRYKVAKRGQDVALRCDPISGHVSLFWYQQALGQGPEFLTYFQNEAQLDKSGLPSDRFFAERPEGSVSTLKIQRTQQEDSAVYLCASSFSDGYNEQFFGPGTRLTVL.

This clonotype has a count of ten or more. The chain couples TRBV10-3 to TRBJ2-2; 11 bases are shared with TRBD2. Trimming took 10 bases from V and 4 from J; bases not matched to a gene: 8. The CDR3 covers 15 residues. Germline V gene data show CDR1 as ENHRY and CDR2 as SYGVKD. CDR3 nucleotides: TGTGCCACCCGGGGGGGACTAGCGGCCACCGGGGAGCTGTTTTTT. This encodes CATRGGLAATGELFF.

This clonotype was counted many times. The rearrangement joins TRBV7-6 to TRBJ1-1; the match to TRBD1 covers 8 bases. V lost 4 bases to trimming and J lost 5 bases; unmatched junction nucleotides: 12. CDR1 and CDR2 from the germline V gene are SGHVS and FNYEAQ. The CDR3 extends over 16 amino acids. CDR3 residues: CASSSRATGGRTEAFF. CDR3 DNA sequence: TGTGCCAGCAGCTCCCGTGCCACAGGGGGGCGGACTGAAGCTTTCTTT.

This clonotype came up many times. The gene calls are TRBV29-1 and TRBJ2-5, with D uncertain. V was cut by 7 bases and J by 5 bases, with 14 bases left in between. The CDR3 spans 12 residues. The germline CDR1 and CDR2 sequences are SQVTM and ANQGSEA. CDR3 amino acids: CSDRHDSETQYF. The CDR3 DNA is TGCAGCGACCGCCACGATTCGGAGACCCAGTACTTC.

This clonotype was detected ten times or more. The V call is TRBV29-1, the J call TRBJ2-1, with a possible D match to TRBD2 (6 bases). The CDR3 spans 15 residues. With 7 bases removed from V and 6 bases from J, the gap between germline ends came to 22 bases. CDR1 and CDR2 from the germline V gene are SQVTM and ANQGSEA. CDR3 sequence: CSAATEGWGLNEQFF. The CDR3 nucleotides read TGCAGCGCAGCAACGGAGGGTTGGGGCCTCAATGAGCAGTTCTTC.

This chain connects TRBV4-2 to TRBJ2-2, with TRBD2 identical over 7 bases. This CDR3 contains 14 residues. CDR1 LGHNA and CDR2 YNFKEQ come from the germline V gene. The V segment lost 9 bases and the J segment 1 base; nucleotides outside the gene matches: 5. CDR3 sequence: CASKLAKNTGELFF. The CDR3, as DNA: TGTGCCAGTAAACTAGCGAAGAACACCGGGGAGCTGTTTTTT.

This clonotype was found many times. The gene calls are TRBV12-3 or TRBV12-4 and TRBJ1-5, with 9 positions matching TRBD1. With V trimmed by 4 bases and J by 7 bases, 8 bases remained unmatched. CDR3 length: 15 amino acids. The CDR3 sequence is CASSSPDRGEQPQHF. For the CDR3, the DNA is TGTGCCAGCAGTTCCCCGGACAGGGGCGAGCAGCCCCAGCATTTT.

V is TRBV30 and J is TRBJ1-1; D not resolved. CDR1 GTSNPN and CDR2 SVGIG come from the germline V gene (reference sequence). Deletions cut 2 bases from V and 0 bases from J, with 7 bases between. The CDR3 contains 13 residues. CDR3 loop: CAWSRALNTEAFF. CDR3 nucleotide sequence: TGTGCCTGGAGTAGGGCCTTGAACACTGAAGCTTTCTTT.

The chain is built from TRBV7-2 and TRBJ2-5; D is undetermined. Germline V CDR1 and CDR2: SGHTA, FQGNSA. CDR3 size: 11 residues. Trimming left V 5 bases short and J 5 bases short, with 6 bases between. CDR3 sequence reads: CASSPQETQYF. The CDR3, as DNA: TGTGCCAGCAGCCCTCAGGAGACCCAGTACTTC.

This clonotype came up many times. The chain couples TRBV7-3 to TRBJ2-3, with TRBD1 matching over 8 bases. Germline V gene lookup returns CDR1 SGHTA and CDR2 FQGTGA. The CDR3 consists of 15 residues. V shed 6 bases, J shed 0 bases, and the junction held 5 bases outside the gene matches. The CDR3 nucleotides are TGTGCCAGCAGTTTGACAGGGGTTAGCACAGATACGCAGTATTTT. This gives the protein CASSLTGVSTDTQYF. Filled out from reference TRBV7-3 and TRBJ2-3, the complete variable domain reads GAGVSQTPSNKVTEKGKYVELRCDPISGHTALYWYRQSLGQGPEFLIYFQGTGAADDSGLPNDRFFAVRPEGSVSTLKIQRTERGDSAVYLCASSLTGVSTDTQYFGPGTRLTVL.

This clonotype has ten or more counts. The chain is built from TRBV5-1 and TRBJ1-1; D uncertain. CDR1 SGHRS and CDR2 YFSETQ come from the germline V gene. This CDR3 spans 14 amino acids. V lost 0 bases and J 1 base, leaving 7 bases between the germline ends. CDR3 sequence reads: CASSLAIQNTEAFF. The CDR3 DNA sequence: TGCGCCAGCAGCTTGGCCATACAGAACACTGAAGCTTTCTTT.

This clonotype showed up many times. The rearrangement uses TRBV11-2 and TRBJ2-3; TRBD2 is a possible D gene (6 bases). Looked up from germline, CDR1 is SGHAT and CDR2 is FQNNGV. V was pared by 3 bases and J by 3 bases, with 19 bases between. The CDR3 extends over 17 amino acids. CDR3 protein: CASSFVPTLEGTDTQYF. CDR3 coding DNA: TGTGCCAGCAGCTTCGTCCCTACCTTGGAGGGGACAGATACGCAGTATTTT.

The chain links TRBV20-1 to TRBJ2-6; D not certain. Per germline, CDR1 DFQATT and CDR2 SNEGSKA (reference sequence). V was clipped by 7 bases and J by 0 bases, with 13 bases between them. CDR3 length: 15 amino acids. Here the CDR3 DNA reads TGCAGTGTCCCCGAGGTCTACTCTGGGGCCAACGTCCTGACTTTC. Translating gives CSVPEVYSGANVLTF.

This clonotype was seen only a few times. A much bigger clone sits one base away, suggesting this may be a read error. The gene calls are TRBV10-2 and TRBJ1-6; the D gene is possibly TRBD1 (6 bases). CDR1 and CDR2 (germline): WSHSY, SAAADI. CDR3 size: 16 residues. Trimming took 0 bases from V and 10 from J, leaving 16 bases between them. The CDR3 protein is CASSESAGHHKSPLHF. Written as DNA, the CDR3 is TGCGCCAGCAGTGAGTCGGCGGGACACCACAAGTCACCCCTCCACTTT.